This T cell receptor beta chain was retrieved from a study of CD8 T cells in ankylosing spondylitis. The study's findings and limits: Relatively rare in peripheral blood, disease-linked clones were also CD8+. Within ankylosing spondylitis blood, a TCR beta motif made up of several highly homologous variants appeared to be characteristic.

This clonotype was counted many times. Its matching antigen is unknown. CDR1 and CDR2 from the germline V gene are MNHEY and SVGEGT. Trimming left V 4 bases short and J 8 bases short, with 21 bases between. The CDR3 is made up of 16 amino acids. In TCRdb, the 5' RACE reads were re-called with MiXCR into one record per CDR3 protein. This table holds more than 500,000 distinct CDR3 sequences, roughly 5.3% found once. The sequence was collected from a male donor with ankylosing spondylitis. V is TRBV6-2 or TRBV6-3 and J is TRBJ2-1, with a possible D match to TRBD2 (6 bases). The sample comprised blood, either unsorted or a sorted T cell fraction (not recorded which). CDR3 nucleotides: TGTGCCAGCAGTTCACTAGCAGAGAGTACGAGGGATGAGCAGTTCTTC. This encodes CASSSLAESTRDEQFF.